This T cell receptor beta chain was sequenced for a study of cytomegalovirus exposure and HLA in healthy donors. Study-wide points: TCR beta sequences reportedly predicted most subjects' HLA-A and HLA-B alleles accurately. Several of the most significant clusters appeared, in a later analysis, to be linked to common viral pathogens.

The PCR had 60 Vbeta and 13 Jbeta primers. Method: immunoSEQ multiplex PCR; TCRdb's copy keeps in-frame clones and lacks some. The sample has 90,000 to 120,000 clones, about a tenth seen once. As for this clone: Its specificity is not known.

Germline V gives CDR1 SEHNR, CDR2 FQNEAQ (reference sequence). The CDR3 covers 14 residues. Trimming cost V 4 bases and J 2 bases, with 11 bases left between them. J is TRBJ1-1 and V is TRBV7-9; D is uncertain. The sequencing input was PBMCs. The receptor comes from a man aged 35-49 years in good health and CMV-seropositive. As DNA, the CDR3 is TGTGCCAGCAGCTCATTGGCGGGTAACACTGAAGCTTTCTTT. It codes for CASSSLAGNTEAFF.